This T cell receptor beta chain was found in a study of cytotoxic CD8 clonotypes in ibrutinib-treated CLL. Study at large: Patient counts were ten to eleven relapsed/refractory, more than 14 treatment-naive and some 17 IGHV unmutated. Recorded responses included around 24 partial and 2 complete; following median about 68 months, roughly 15 stayed remitted and around 12 progressed.

As to this clone: Its specificity is unknown.

V dropped 5 bases and J dropped 3; count of bases not matched to a gene: 4. This CDR3 has 15 amino acids. CDR1 SGDLS and CDR2 YYNGEE come from the germline V gene. The protocol was immunoSEQ multiplex PCR, while the TCRdb copy is restricted to in-frame clones and leaves out a portion. This table has 150,000 to 250,000 clones, around 72% appearing once. Overall study findings and caveats: Exceeding age-matched healthy donors, baseline clonality also tracked the counts of circulating CD8+ T cells.

The input for sequencing was PBMCs, taken after 24 months of ibrutinib treatment. The chain employs TRBV9 and TRBJ2-2; 10 bases are a match to TRBD1. The sequence derives from a human donor with chronic lymphocytic leukemia. The CDR3 spells CASRPGQGYTGELFF. The CDR3 region has the DNA TGTGCCAGCAGGCCGGGACAGGGGTACACCGGGGAGCTGTTTTTT.